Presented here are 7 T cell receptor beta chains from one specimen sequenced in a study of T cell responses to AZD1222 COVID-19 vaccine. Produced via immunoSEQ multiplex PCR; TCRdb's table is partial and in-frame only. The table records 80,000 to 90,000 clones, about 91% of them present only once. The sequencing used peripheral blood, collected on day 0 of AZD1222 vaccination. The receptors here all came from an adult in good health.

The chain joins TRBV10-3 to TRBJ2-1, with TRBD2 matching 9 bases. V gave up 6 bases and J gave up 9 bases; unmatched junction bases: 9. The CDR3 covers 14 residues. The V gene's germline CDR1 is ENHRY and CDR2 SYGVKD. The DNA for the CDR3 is TGTGCCATCAGATCGGGGCTAGCGGGACCTGAGCAGTTCTTC. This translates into CAIRSGLAGPEQFF.

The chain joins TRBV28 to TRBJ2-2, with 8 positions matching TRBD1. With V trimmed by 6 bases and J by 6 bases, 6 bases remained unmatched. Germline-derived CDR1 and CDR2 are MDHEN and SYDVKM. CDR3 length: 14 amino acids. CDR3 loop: CASRRTGLPGELFF. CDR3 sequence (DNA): TGTGCCAGCAGGAGGACAGGGCTCCCCGGGGAGCTGTTTTTT. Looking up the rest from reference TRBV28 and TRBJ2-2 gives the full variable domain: DVKVTQSSRYLVKRTGEKVFLECVQDMDHENMFWYRQDPGLGLRLIYFSYDVKMKEKGDIPEGYSVSREKKERFSLILESASTNQTSMYLCASRRTGLPGELFFGEGSRLTVL.

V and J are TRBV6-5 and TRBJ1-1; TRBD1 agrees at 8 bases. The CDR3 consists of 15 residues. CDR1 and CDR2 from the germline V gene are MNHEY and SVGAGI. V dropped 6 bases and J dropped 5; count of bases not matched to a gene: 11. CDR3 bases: TGTGCCAGCAGACAGATGGGACAGGTAATGACTGAAGCTTTCTTT. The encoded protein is CASRQMGQVMTEAFF.

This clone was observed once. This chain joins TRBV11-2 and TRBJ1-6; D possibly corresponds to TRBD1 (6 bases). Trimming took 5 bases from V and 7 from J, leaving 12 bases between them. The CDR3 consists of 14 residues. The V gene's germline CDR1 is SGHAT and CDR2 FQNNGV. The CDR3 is CASSGRTVNSPLHF. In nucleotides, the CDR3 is TGTGCCAGCAGCGGTAGGACAGTCAATTCACCCCTCCACTTT. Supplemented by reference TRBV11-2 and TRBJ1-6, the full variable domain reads EAGVAQSPRYKIIEKRQSVAFWCNPISGHATLYWYQQILGQGPKLLIQFQNNGVVDDSQLPKDRFSAERLKGVDSTLKIQPAKLEDSAVYLCASSGRTVNSPLHFGNGTRLTVT.

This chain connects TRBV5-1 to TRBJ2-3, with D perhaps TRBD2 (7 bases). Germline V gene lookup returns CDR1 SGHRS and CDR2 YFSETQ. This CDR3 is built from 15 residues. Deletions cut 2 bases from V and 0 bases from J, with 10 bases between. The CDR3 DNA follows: TGCGCCAGCAGCTTCGGGGGGCTTAGCACAGATACGCAGTATTTT. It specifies CASSFGGLSTDTQYF. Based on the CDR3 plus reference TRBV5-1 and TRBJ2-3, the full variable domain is KAGVTQTPRYLIKTRGQQVTLSCSPISGHRSVSWYQQTPGQGLQFLFEYFSETQRNKGNFPGRFSGRQFSNSRSEMNVSTLELGDSALYLCASSFGGLSTDTQYFGPGTRLTVL.

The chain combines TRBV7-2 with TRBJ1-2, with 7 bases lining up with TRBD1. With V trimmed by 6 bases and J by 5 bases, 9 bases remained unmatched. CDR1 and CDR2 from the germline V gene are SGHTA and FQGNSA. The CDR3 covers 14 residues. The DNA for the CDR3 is TGTGCCAGCAGTCCCGACAGGGTGAAGTATGGCTACACCTTC. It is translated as CASSPDRVKYGYTF.

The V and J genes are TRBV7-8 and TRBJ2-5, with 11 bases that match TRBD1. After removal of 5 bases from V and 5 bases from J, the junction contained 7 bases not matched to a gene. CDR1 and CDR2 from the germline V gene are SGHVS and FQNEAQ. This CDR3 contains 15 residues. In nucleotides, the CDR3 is TGTGCCAGCAGCGCCTGGACAGGGGGCGGTGAGACCCAGTACTTC. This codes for CASSAWTGGGETQYF.